The rows below give T cell receptor beta chains drawn from one sample of a study of T cell changes during pregnancy in multiple sclerosis. Some clones are missing from TCRdb's copy, which holds only in-frame ones; the method was immunoSEQ multiplex PCR. The table has 65,000 to 85,000 clones, roughly 94% seen once. The specimen was peripheral blood, collected after pregnancy. These receptors all stem from a female donor with multiple sclerosis, enrolled in a pregnancy study. CDR3s include the opening cysteine and the closing phenylalanine or tryptophan. D genes are given only for firm matches. Expanded clones get a size class; other rows say once, few or many, or leave the size out.

D gene,clone size,V gene,J gene,CDR3 protein,CDR3 DNA
NA,NA,TRBV7-9,TRBJ1-1,CASTVRNTEAFF,TGTGCCAGCACTGTCCGGAACACTGAAGCTTTCTTT
NA,NA,TRBV6-1,TRBJ2-7,CASSLSGSTYEQYF,TGTGCCAGCAGCTTGTCGGGATCTACCTACGAGCAGTACTTC
NA,once,TRBV4-1,TRBJ1-1,CASSPVQGMNTEAFF,TGCGCCAGCAGCCCCGTACAGGGCATGAACACTGAAGCTTTCTTT
NA,NA,TRBV27,TRBJ2-6,CASSFKGVGGANVLTF,TGTGCCAGCAGTTTTAAAGGGGTTGGAGGGGCCAACGTCCTGACTTTC
TRBD2,NA,TRBV9,TRBJ2-2,CASSVLAGYTGELFF,TGTGCCAGCAGCGTGCTAGCGGGATACACCGGGGAGCTGTTTTTT
TRBD2,NA,TRBV18,TRBJ2-5,CASSPRAGGAPGETQYF,TGTGCCAGCTCACCAAGAGCGGGAGGCGCCCCTGGAGAGACCCAGTACTTC
TRBD1,medium-sized,TRBV28,TRBJ2-3,CASKRTGVTDTQYF,TGTGCCAGCAAAAGGACAGGGGTGACAGATACGCAGTATTTT
TRBD1,NA,TRBV7-9,TRBJ2-5,CASSRWTGWGQYF,TGTGCCAGCAGCAGGTGGACAGGTTGGGGCCAGTACTTC
TRBD2,NA,TRBV27,TRBJ2-6,CASSPWGGGGANVLTF,TGTGCCAGCAGCCCCTGGGGGGGAGGTGGGGCCAACGTCCTGACTTTC
NA,NA,TRBV7-9,TRBJ2-7,CASSLSELSGEQYF,TGTGCCAGCAGCTTGTCCGAATTGAGCGGCGAGCAGTACTTC
TRBD2,NA,TRBV19,TRBJ2-2,CASSMGGAFNTGELFF,TGTGCCAGTAGTATGGGAGGGGCCTTTAACACCGGGGAGCTGTTTTTT
TRBD1,NA,TRBV6-5,TRBJ1-2,CASTGTGGELGYTF,TGTGCCAGCACCGGGACAGGGGGCGAGCTCGGCTACACCTTC
NA,NA,TRBV19,TRBJ1-2,CASSIRDYGYTF,TGTGCCAGTAGTATCAGGGACTATGGCTACACCTTC
NA,NA,TRBV2,TRBJ1-2,CASALHGSQGYTF,TGTGCCAGCGCATTACATGGGAGCCAGGGCTACACCTTC
NA,NA,TRBV6-1,TRBJ2-7,CASSSGTNSYEQYF,TGTGCCAGCAGTTCCGGGACAAACTCCTACGAGCAGTACTTC
TRBD2,NA,TRBV5-1,TRBJ2-2,CASSAGVPNTGELFF,TGCGCCAGCAGCGCGGGGGTGCCGAACACCGGGGAGCTGTTTTTT
TRBD1,NA,TRBV30,TRBJ1-5,CAGSAGQGGVGQPQHF,TGTGCCGGATCAGCGGGACAGGGGGGAGTGGGCCAGCCCCAGCATTTT
TRBD2,NA,TRBV30,TRBJ2-1,CAWSPGLAGVNEQFF,TGTGCCTGGAGTCCGGGACTAGCGGGAGTCAATGAGCAGTTCTTC
NA,NA,TRBV6-5,TRBJ1-1,CASRSQGMGNTEAFF,TGTGCCAGCAGAAGCCAGGGCATGGGAAACACTGAAGCTTTCTTT
TRBD2,NA,TRBV29-1,TRBJ2-3,CSVEWEGRGTDTQYF,TGCAGCGTTGAGTGGGAGGGCCGGGGGACAGATACGCAGTATTTT
TRBD2,NA,TRBV4-3,TRBJ2-5,CASSQRWGRETSGVQETQYF,TGCGCCAGCAGCCAAAGGTGGGGCAGGGAGACTAGCGGGGTACAAGAGACCCAGTACTTC
TRBD2,NA,TRBV27,TRBJ2-1,CASSLKPGLAAYNEQFF,TGTGCCAGCAGTTTAAAACCGGGACTAGCGGCTTACAATGAGCAGTTCTTC
NA,NA,TRBV6-1,TRBJ2-5,CASSEDPQGWGQETQYF,TGTGCCAGCAGTGAAGATCCCCAGGGGTGGGGCCAAGAGACCCAGTACTTC
TRBD1,NA,TRBV19,TRBJ1-1,CASTPIRDRGLNTEAFF,TGTGCCAGTACTCCGATCCGAGACAGGGGGCTGAACACTGAAGCTTTCTTT
NA,NA,TRBV14,TRBJ1-4,CASSQIGQKNEKLFF,TGTGCCAGCAGCCAAATTGGGCAGAAGAATGAAAAACTGTTTTTT
NA,NA,TRBV9,TRBJ2-2,CASRRSVGTGELFF,TGTGCCAGCAGGCGGTCGGTTGGAACCGGGGAGCTGTTTTTT
TRBD1,NA,TRBV6-5,TRBJ1-1,CASRPGGGGGLAFF,TGTGCCAGCAGACCCGGTGGAGGAGGGGGCCTAGCTTTCTTT
TRBD1,NA,TRBV7-6,TRBJ1-1,CASSLGTGITEAFF,TGTGCCAGCAGCTTGGGGACAGGGATCACTGAAGCTTTCTTT
NA,NA,TRBV7-9,TRBJ2-7,CASSLDIYEQYF,TGTGCCAGCAGCTTAGATATCTACGAGCAGTACTTC
NA,once,TRBV19,TRBJ1-2,CASSRGREEYGYTF,TGTGCCAGTAGTAGGGGCAGGGAAGAATATGGCTACACCTTC
NA,NA,TRBV28,TRBJ1-2,CASSLGGNGYTF,TGTGCCAGCAGTCTTGGAGGGAATGGCTACACCTTC
NA,NA,TRBV5-1,TRBJ1-4,CASSLGAGDEKLFF,TGCGCCAGCAGCTTGGGGGCGGGGGATGAAAAACTGTTTTTT
TRBD2,NA,TRBV5-6,TRBJ2-1,CASSLQKLGGSHNEQFF,TGTGCCAGCAGCTTGCAGAAGCTGGGCGGGAGTCACAATGAGCAGTTCTTC
TRBD1,NA,TRBV7-9,TRBJ2-7,CASSRRDRSSYEQYF,TGTGCCAGCAGCCGCCGGGACAGATCCTCCTACGAGCAGTACTTC
TRBD1,few,TRBV28,TRBJ1-5,CASSSQGQTSNQPQHF,TGTGCCAGCAGTTCCCAGGGACAGACGAGCAATCAGCCCCAGCATTTT
NA,NA,TRBV5-1,TRBJ1-4,CASSWAGSTNEKLFF,TGCGCCAGCAGCTGGGCTGGATCCACTAATGAAAAACTGTTTTTT
NA,NA,TRBV7-2,TRBJ1-1,CASSLEHEAFF,TGTGCCAGCAGCTTAGAGCATGAAGCTTTCTTT
TRBD1,NA,TRBV28,TRBJ1-3,CASSFLGTGVAAIYF,TGTGCCAGCAGTTTTTTGGGGACAGGGGTAGCCGCCATATATTTT
TRBD1,NA,TRBV30,TRBJ1-2,CAWLWTGRGGYTF,TGTGCCTGGCTATGGACAGGGAGAGGTGGCTACACCTTC
NA,NA,TRBV6-4,TRBJ2-5,CASSDSRRETQYF,TGTGCCAGCAGTGACTCAAGGCGGGAGACCCAGTACTTC
NA,NA,TRBV19,TRBJ2-3,CASSIEGQTDTQYF,TGTGCCAGTAGTATAGAGGGCCAGACAGATACGCAGTATTTT
NA,NA,TRBV10-1,TRBJ2-5,CASSEWRDENQETQYF,TGCGCCAGCAGTGAATGGAGGGACGAGAACCAAGAGACCCAGTACTTC
TRBD2,NA,TRBV5-1,TRBJ2-7,CASSPKTSATYEQYF,TGCGCCAGCAGCCCCAAGACTAGCGCGACCTACGAGCAGTACTTC
TRBD1,NA,TRBV5-1,TRBJ2-7,CASSFPGQGYEQYF,TGCGCCAGCAGCTTTCCCGGACAGGGGTACGAGCAGTACTTC
NA,NA,TRBV10-3,TRBJ1-4,CAISDRRGDEKLFF,TGTGCCATCAGTGACAGACGGGGGGATGAAAAACTGTTTTTT
NA,NA,TRBV28,TRBJ1-2,CASSRGRSYGYTF,TGTGCCAGCAGCAGAGGGCGGTCCTATGGCTACACCTTC
NA,NA,TRBV6-5,TRBJ2-7,CASGRMEFPYEQYF,TGTGCCAGCGGTCGGATGGAGTTCCCCTACGAGCAGTACTTC
NA,NA,TRBV28,TRBJ1-1,CASSLDEYGEAFF,TGTGCCAGCAGTTTAGATGAGTACGGTGAAGCTTTCTTT
NA,once,TRBV29-1,TRBJ2-1,CSVDSSSYNEQFF,TGCAGCGTGGACAGCAGCTCCTACAATGAGCAGTTCTTC
NA,few,TRBV10-1,TRBJ1-1,CASRRQMNTEAFF,TGCGCCAGCAGGCGACAGATGAACACTGAAGCTTTCTTT
NA,NA,TRBV2,TRBJ2-7,CASNQLDTYEQYF,TGTGCCAGCAATCAGCTTGACACCTACGAGCAGTACTTC
NA,NA,TRBV20-1,TRBJ2-7,CSATPGYEQYF,TGCAGTGCTACCCCGGGGTACGAGCAGTACTTC
NA,few,TRBV18,TRBJ2-7,CASSPERIASSYEQYF,TGTGCCAGCTCACCAGAGAGGATCGCTAGCTCCTACGAGCAGTACTTC
NA,NA,TRBV6-5,TRBJ1-1,CASSYRGGNTEAFF,TGTGCCAGCAGTTATCGGGGGGGAAACACTGAAGCTTTCTTT